This T cell receptor beta chain was recorded in a study of T cell clonotyping in hematopoietic cell transplantation. About the study: Recipient samples before transplant were obtained post-cytoreduction.

Data came from immunoSEQ multiplex PCR; TCRdb stores just in-frame clones and leaves some out. The table records roughly 44,000 clones, less than 85% of them present only once. The time point was: recipient sample about 28 days before transplant, after cytoreduction. In the case of this clone: Its target is not known.

Study findings and constraints: Higher Inverse Simpson Index values in graft donor and pretransplant recipient predicted broader posttransplant TCR diversity. Without cell sorting, CD4 versus CD8 contributions remain unresolved.

The source of this sequence is a man in his sixties with acute myeloid leukemia. Some clones in this sample may be carry-over from other donors' samples. Specimen: peripheral blood mononuclear cells, collected before stem cell transplant.

The CDR3 region is CASSFDPGSTDTQYF. The CDR3 region has the DNA TGTGCCAGCAGCTTTGATCCGGGAAGCACAGATACGCAGTATTTT. V usage is TRBV11-1 and J usage is TRBJ2-3, with D possibly TRBD2 on 5 matching bases. Per the germline V gene, CDR1 is SGHAT and CDR2 is FQDESV (reference sequence). The CDR3 sequence is 15 residues long. Trimming took off 3 bases at V and 0 bases at J, with 10 bases between the two ends.